A selection of T cell receptor beta chains follows, all from one sample in a study of PD-1 blockade in classical Hodgkin lymphoma. Only in-frame clones appear in the TCRdb table, and some are missing; sequencing was by immunoSEQ multiplex PCR. The sample lists about 15,000 clones, 84% occurring once. Sequenced: peripheral blood mononuclear cells (PBMCs). The receptors were sampled from a human donor with classical Hodgkin lymphoma. Each CDR3 is given with its conserved first and last residue. Fields, in order: CDR3 protein, CDR3 DNA, D gene, J gene, V gene, clone size. The D gene is left open where the match is weak. Only part of the rows carry a size: once, few, many, or a class if the clone is expanded.

CDR3: CASRLSSYNEQFF
DNA: TGTGCCAGCAGACTAAGCTCCTACAATGAGCAGTTCTTC
D: NA
J: TRBJ2-1
V: TRBV19
size: NA

CDR3: CASSLAGHNSPLHF
DNA: TGTGCCAGCAGTTTAGCCGGGCATAATTCACCCCTCCACTTT
D: NA
J: TRBJ1-6
V: TRBV27
size: once

CDR3: CASSSGAGSLNEQFF
DNA: TGCGCCAGCAGTAGCGGGGCAGGGTCTTTAAATGAGCAGTTCTTC
D: TRBD2
J: TRBJ2-1
V: TRBV10-2
size: NA

CDR3: CASRFSSGRQFF
DNA: TGTGCCAGCAGGTTTTCTAGCGGGAGGCAGTTCTTC
D: TRBD2
J: TRBJ2-1
V: TRBV7-9
size: NA

CDR3: CASSVANEQFF
DNA: TGTGCCAGCTCGGTGGCGAATGAGCAGTTCTTC
D: NA
J: TRBJ2-1
V: TRBV18
size: NA

CDR3: CASSSQETQYF
DNA: TGCGCCAGCAGCAGCCAAGAGACCCAGTACTTC
D: NA
J: TRBJ2-5
V: TRBV5-1
size: NA

CDR3: CASSPGGKYEQYF
DNA: TGTGCCAGCTCACCGGGAGGCAAATACGAGCAGTACTTC
D: NA
J: TRBJ2-7
V: TRBV18
size: NA

CDR3: CASSLPGLPGIEKLFF
DNA: TGTGCCAGCAGTTTACCTGGACTCCCGGGCATTGAAAAACTGTTTTTT
D: NA
J: TRBJ1-4
V: TRBV28
size: NA

CDR3: CASSNTGDDEQFF
DNA: TGTGCCAGCTCCAACACAGGGGACGATGAGCAGTTCTTC
D: TRBD1
J: TRBJ2-1
V: TRBV25-1
size: NA

CDR3: CASTRDRGRTEAFF
DNA: TGTGCCAGCACCCGGGACAGGGGGCGCACTGAAGCTTTCTTT
D: TRBD1
J: TRBJ1-1
V: TRBV6-1
size: NA

CDR3: CASGPPSGRALDTQYF
DNA: TGTGCCAGCGGGCCCCCAAGCGGGAGGGCCTTAGATACGCAGTATTTT
D: TRBD2
J: TRBJ2-3
V: TRBV25-1
size: few

CDR3: CASSELRGEAKNIQYF
DNA: TGCGCCAGCAGCGAGTTACGGGGAGAAGCCAAAAACATTCAGTACTTC
D: NA
J: TRBJ2-4
V: TRBV5-1
size: once

CDR3: CASSLGRRVTGELFF
DNA: TGCGCCAGCAGCTTGGGGCGGAGAGTCACCGGGGAGCTGTTTTTT
D: NA
J: TRBJ2-2
V: TRBV5-1
size: NA

CDR3: CASGYRGTDTQYF
DNA: TGTGCCAGTGGTTACAGGGGGACGGATACGCAGTATTTT
D: TRBD1
J: TRBJ2-3
V: TRBV19
size: few

CDR3: CASRPRGQGQVAGELFF
DNA: TGTGCCAGCAGGCCTAGGGGGCAGGGTCAGGTAGCCGGGGAGCTGTTTTTT
D: TRBD1
J: TRBJ2-2
V: TRBV28
size: NA

CDR3: CASSAQQGSYEQYF
DNA: TGTGCCAGCAGTGCTCAACAGGGTTCCTACGAGCAGTACTTC
D: NA
J: TRBJ2-7
V: TRBV25-1
size: once

CDR3: CASGRETSTDTQYF
DNA: TGCGCCAGCGGCCGGGAGACTAGCACAGATACGCAGTATTTT
D: NA
J: TRBJ2-3
V: TRBV5-1
size: NA

CDR3: CASSGGPGGGREKLFF
DNA: TGCGCCAGCAGCGGGGGACCGGGAGGAGGCAGAGAAAAACTGTTTTTT
D: NA
J: TRBJ1-4
V: TRBV5-1
size: NA

CDR3: CATSSGFDTIYF
DNA: TGTGCCACCAGCAGCGGCTTCGACACCATATATTTT
D: NA
J: TRBJ1-3
V: TRBV15
size: few

CDR3: CASSNLPGKFYEQYF
DNA: TGTGCCAGTAGTAACCTACCGGGGAAATTCTACGAGCAGTACTTC
D: NA
J: TRBJ2-7
V: TRBV19
size: NA

CDR3: CASRGRTEAFF
DNA: TGTGCCAGCAGAGGACGGACTGAAGCTTTCTTT
D: NA
J: TRBJ1-1
V: TRBV2
size: few

CDR3: CASTLIAGVYNEQFF
DNA: TGTGCCAGCACTCTGATAGCGGGCGTCTACAATGAGCAGTTCTTC
D: TRBD2
J: TRBJ2-1
V: TRBV28
size: NA

CDR3: CAISDKLAGGGNEQFF
DNA: TGTGCCATCAGTGACAAACTAGCGGGAGGGGGGAATGAGCAGTTCTTC
D: TRBD2
J: TRBJ2-1
V: TRBV10-3
size: NA

CDR3: CASSSAGRGIGTEAFF
DNA: TGTGCCAGTAGTTCGGCCGGCAGGGGTATCGGCACTGAAGCTTTCTTT
D: NA
J: TRBJ1-1
V: TRBV19
size: NA